The 25 T cell receptor beta chains below were found in one sample sequenced in a study of identical twins. TCRdb processed the 5' RACE reads anew with MiXCR; each CDR3 protein has one entry. The repertoire consists of a few hundred thousand distinct CDR3 sequences, with roughly 8.6% occurring once and the leading ten covering 2.1%. The data also belong to a second study, concerning yellow fever vaccine responses in identical twins.

Sequenced material: memory (CD45RO+) T cells sorted from blood. These receptors all come from a woman aged 18 to 35 in good health.

The CDR3 DNA is TGTGCCAGCAGTGTTCGACAGTTTTACGAGCAGTACGTC. It is translated as CASSVRQFYEQYV. The rearrangement links TRBV6-1 to TRBJ2-7, with a weak D call TRBD1 (5 bases). There are 13 residues in the CDR3. V gave up 4 bases and J gave up 4 bases, with 11 bases separating them. CDR1 is MNHNS, CDR2 SASEGT, per germline.

This clonotype was seen only a few times. This chain uses TRBV28 with TRBJ2-1; possibly TRBD2 for D (6 bases). In germline, CDR1 is MDHEN, CDR2 SYDVKM. The CDR3 has 18 residues. With 5 bases removed from V and 1 base from J, the gap between germline ends came to 21 bases. CDR3 nucleotide sequence: TGTGCCAGCAGTCCTCCTCCGACTAGATTTGGGTCCTACAATGAGCAGTTCTTC. Its translation: CASSPPPTRFGSYNEQFF.

The chain's CDR3 is CSARRQGRLTDTQYF. DNA for the CDR3: TGCAGTGCTCGGAGACAGGGGAGGCTCACAGATACGCAGTATTTT. J is TRBJ2-3 and V is TRBV20-1; 8 positions match TRBD1. The CDR3 loop spans 15 amino acids. Germline trimming cut 5 bases from V and 2 bases from J; bases unmatched to any gene: 9. Per germline, CDR1 DFQATT and CDR2 SNEGSKA (reference sequence).

This clonotype was seen more than once but under ten times. The chain employs TRBV5-1 and TRBJ2-3, with 12 bases aligning to TRBD2. In germline, CDR1 is SGHRS, CDR2 YFSETQ. The CDR3 runs 17 residues. J gave up 1 base and V 0 bases, and 3 bases lay outside the gene matches. The CDR3 reads CASSLGWTSGGTDTQYF. CDR3 bases: TGCGCCAGCAGCTTGGGTTGGACTAGCGGGGGCACAGATACGCAGTATTTT.

The J gene is TRBJ2-1, the V gene TRBV7-9; the D is unclear. The germline V and J ends were trimmed by 6 bases and 2 bases, with 17 bases remaining between them. Germline V CDR1 and CDR2: SEHNR, FQNEAQ (reference sequence). The CDR3 length is 16 residues. The CDR3 region has the DNA TGTGCCAGCAGTCATGTAGAACAGCCAACCTACAATGAGCAGTTCTTC. Its protein product is CASSHVEQPTYNEQFF.

This clonotype has at least ten counts. The V gene is TRBV5-4, the J gene TRBJ2-2; 9 bases map to TRBD1. The CDR3 runs 16 residues. The trim removed 3 bases at V and 3 bases at J, leaving 6 bases unmatched. Germline V gene data show CDR1 as SGHNT and CDR2 as YYREEE (reference sequence). The CDR3 spells CASSSRQGGDTGELFF. The CDR3 DNA reads as TGTGCCAGCAGCTCCAGACAGGGGGGAGACACCGGGGAGCTGTTTTTT.

This clonotype was counted many times. The gene calls are TRBV4-1 and TRBJ2-1; D possibly corresponds to TRBD2 (6 bases). Germline loops: CDR1 MGHRA, CDR2 YSYEKL. CDR3 length equals 15 residues. V was trimmed by 8 bases and J by 5 bases, leaving 19 bases between them. The CDR3 is CASRRDWSTNNEQFF. CDR3 sequence (DNA): TGCGCCAGCCGCCGGGACTGGAGCACAAACAATGAGCAGTTCTTC.

In its sample, this clonotype was seen a few times. This rearrangement joins TRBV7-9 to TRBJ2-2; perhaps TRBD2 as D (5 bases). The germline V gene has CDR1 SEHNR and CDR2 FQNEAQ (reference sequence). This CDR3 is 16 amino acids long. V gave up 2 bases and J gave up 5 bases, with 15 bases separating them. This CDR3 is CASSLPGYLKTGELFF. Here the CDR3 DNA reads TGTGCCAGCAGCTTACCGGGATATTTGAAGACCGGGGAGCTGTTTTTT.

The gene calls are TRBV5-1 and TRBJ1-2; D gene uncertain. Per the germline V gene, CDR1 is SGHRS and CDR2 is YFSETQ. This CDR3 is built from 12 residues. V was cut by 3 bases and J by 8 bases, with 11 bases left in between. CDR3: CASSSWTDGYTF. As DNA, the CDR3 is TGCGCCAGCAGCTCCTGGACCGACGGCTACACCTTC. The full variable domain, rest sourced from reference TRBV5-1 and TRBJ1-2, is KAGVTQTPRYLIKTRGQQVTLSCSPISGHRSVSWYQQTPGQGLQFLFEYFSETQRNKGNFPGRFSGRQFSNSRSEMNVSTLELGDSALYLCASSSWTDGYTFGSGTRLTVV.

Ten or more counts support this clonotype. The gene calls are TRBV14 and TRBJ2-1; a weak D match, TRBD2 (6 bases). The V end was cut by 3 bases, the J end by 8 bases, with 14 bases between. This CDR3 is 14 amino acids long. CDR1 is SGHDN and CDR2 is FVKESK in the germline V gene. The CDR3 DNA reads TGTGCCAGCAGCCACCGGCCCTGGGAGGATGAGCAGTTCTTC. Translating it yields CASSHRPWEDEQFF. Full variable domain (outside the CDR3, taken from reference TRBV14 and TRBJ2-1): EAGVTQFPSHSVIEKGQTVTLRCDPISGHDNLYWYRRVMGKEIKFLLHFVKESKQDESGMPNNRFLAERTGGTYSTLKVQPAELEDSGVYFCASSHRPWEDEQFFGPGTRLTVL.

The V and J genes are TRBV18 and TRBJ2-2; no reliable D call. This CDR3 region has 15 residues. Trimming cost V 0 bases and J 4 bases, with 9 bases left between them. Germline V gene sequence: CDR1 KGHSH, CDR2 LQKENI. This CDR3 reads CASSPPSISTGELFF. CDR3 DNA sequence: TGTGCCAGCTCACCACCGAGCATTAGCACCGGGGAGCTGTTTTTT. Supplemented by reference TRBV18 and TRBJ2-2, the full variable domain reads NAGVMQNPRHLVRRRGQEARLRCSPMKGHSHVYWYRQLPEEGLKFMVYLQKENIIDESGMPKERFSAEFPKEGPSILRIQQVVRGDSAAYFCASSPPSISTGELFFGEGSRLTVL.

This chain links TRBV20-1 with TRBJ2-7; 8 bases align to TRBD2. V dropped 6 bases and J dropped 0; count of bases not matched to a gene: 10. In germline, CDR1 is DFQATT, CDR2 SNEGSKA (reference sequence). This CDR3 is 15 amino acids long. The CDR3 sequence is CSARGGLALSYEQYV. CDR3 sequence (DNA): TGCAGTGCCAGGGGAGGACTAGCCCTCTCCTACGAGCAGTACGTC.

This clonotype was picked up many times. The chain links TRBV24-1 to TRBJ2-3; 7 bases are a match to TRBD1. The CDR3 consists of 14 residues. V was pared by 10 bases and J by 2 bases, with 8 bases of the junction left unmatched. In germline, CDR1 is KGHDR, CDR2 SFDVKD. This chain's CDR3 is CATIQGVTTDTQYF. DNA for the CDR3: TGTGCCACTATCCAGGGGGTCACCACAGATACGCAGTATTTT.

This clonotype showed up many times. V usage is TRBV4-2 and J usage is TRBJ2-2; D is possibly TRBD1 or TRBD2 (5 bases each). Germline assignment: CDR1 LGHNA and CDR2 YNFKEQ. This CDR3 is 14 amino acids long. Trimming removed 2 bases from V and 6 bases from J, with 10 bases in between. As DNA, the CDR3 is TGTGCCAGCAGCCAACCGGGACCCCCCGGGGAGCTGTTTTTT. As protein: CASSQPGPPGELFF.

The V and J genes are TRBV6-2 or TRBV6-3 and TRBJ2-7; the match to TRBD2 covers 9 bases. The CDR3 runs 14 residues. Trimming removed 7 bases from V and 2 bases from J; junction bases left unmatched: 6. Germline V gene sequence: CDR1 MNHEY, CDR2 SVGEGT. The CDR3 bases are TGTGCCAGCACCAAGACTAGCGGAGCCTACGAGCAGTACTTC. This codes for CASTKTSGAYEQYF.

The genes are TRBV6-4 and TRBJ1-1; TRBD1 is a possible D gene (5 bases). This CDR3 has 15 residues. The V gene lost 7 bases and the J gene lost 1 base, with 16 bases spanning the gap. Germline lookup yields CDR1 MRHNA and CDR2 SNTAGT. The CDR3 reads CASKGTGDGNTEAFF. For the CDR3, the DNA is TGTGCCAGCAAGGGCACGGGGGACGGGAACACTGAAGCTTTCTTT.

The chain links TRBV12-3 or TRBV12-4 to TRBJ1-5, with TRBD1 matching over 11 bases. Losses at the gene ends were 4 bases for V and 4 bases for J; bases not matched to a gene: 6. The CDR3 sequence is 16 residues long. The CDR3 reads CASSSRGTGGNQPQHF. The CDR3 DNA reads TGTGCCAGCAGTTCGCGGGGGACAGGGGGTAATCAGCCCCAGCATTTT.

This clonotype was observed at least ten times. V is TRBV2 and J is TRBJ2-3; 7 bases are shared with TRBD1. The CDR3 is made up of 15 amino acids. Germline assignment: CDR1 SNHLY and CDR2 FYNNEI. Germline trimming cut 6 bases from V and 4 bases from J; bases unmatched to any gene: 10. In DNA form, the CDR3 reads TGTGCCAGCAGCGCTACAGGGGCTCCTCCAGATACGCAGTATTTT. Translation gives CASSATGAPPDTQYF. Using reference TRBV2 and TRBJ2-3 for the parts outside the CDR3, the full variable domain is EPEVTQTPSHQVTQMGQEVILRCVPISNHLYFYWYRQILGQKVEFLVSFYNNEISEKSEIFDDQFSVERPDGSNFTLKIRSTKLEDSAMYFCASSATGAPPDTQYFGPGTRLTVL.

This clonotype was seen many times. The chain combines TRBV4-1 with TRBJ2-3, with 7 positions matching TRBD2. Germline V gives CDR1 MGHRA, CDR2 YSYEKL. The V gene end was trimmed by 3 bases and the J gene end by 0 bases; junction bases not matched to a gene: 3. The CDR3 is made up of 15 amino acids. CDR3 region: CASSQGTTSTDTQYF. In nucleotides, the CDR3 is TGCGCCAGCAGCCAGGGGACTACTAGCACAGATACGCAGTATTTT.

There are many counts of this clonotype. The chain recombines TRBV7-2 with TRBJ1-3; TRBD1 is a possible D gene (6 bases). Germline V CDR1 and CDR2: SGHTA, FQGNSA. The CDR3 has 15 residues. V was cut by 2 bases and J by 4 bases, with 12 bases left in between. CDR3 nucleotide sequence: TGTGCCAGCAGCTTACTATCAGGGGTCGGAAACACCATATATTTT. It codes for CASSLLSGVGNTIYF.

This clonotype has just a few counts. This sequence joins TRBV6-5 and TRBJ2-7, with 9 positions matching TRBD1. V shed 3 bases and J 2 bases; nucleotides not matched to a gene: 5. The CDR3 spans 15 residues. The V gene's germline CDR1 is MNHEY and CDR2 SVGAGI. CDR3 DNA sequence: TGTGCCAGCAGTTATGGGACAGGGTTCACCTACGAGCAGTACGTC. This sequence encodes CASSYGTGFTYEQYV.

This clonotype occurred many times. J is TRBJ2-2 and V is TRBV5-1; D possibly corresponds to TRBD2 (6 bases). Per germline, CDR1 SGHRS and CDR2 YFSETQ. CDR3 size: 17 residues. V shed 4 bases and J shed 5 bases, with 21 bases lying between them. The CDR3 coding sequence is TGCGCCAGCAGCGTATCCGGGACTCCCTATTTTACCGGGGAGCTGTTTTTT. It translates to CASSVSGTPYFTGELFF. The full variable domain, with the rest looked up from reference TRBV5-1 and TRBJ2-2, is KAGVTQTPRYLIKTRGQQVTLSCSPISGHRSVSWYQQTPGQGLQFLFEYFSETQRNKGNFPGRFSGRQFSNSRSEMNVSTLELGDSALYLCASSVSGTPYFTGELFFGEGSRLTVL.

V gene TRBV5-1 combines with J gene TRBJ1-3, with D possibly being TRBD1 (5 bases). Trimming removed 0 bases at V and 0 bases at J, with 13 bases between. Germline CDR1 SGHRS, CDR2 YFSETQ. The CDR3 consists of 17 residues. The CDR3 nucleotides read TGCGCCAGCAGCTTGGACTCCCCCGGACACTCTGGAAACACCATATATTTT. This encodes CASSLDSPGHSGNTIYF.

This clonotype was recorded at least ten times. V usage is TRBV12-3 or TRBV12-4 and J usage is TRBJ1-2, with 7 positions matching TRBD1. Unmatched junction bases numbered 11, after V lost 5 bases and J lost 8 bases. This CDR3 is 14 amino acids long. CDR3 nucleotide sequence: TGTGCCAGCAGTAACAGAGACAGGGAGCAAGGCTACACCTTC. Translating it yields CASSNRDREQGYTF.

This clonotype was seen a few times. The CDR3 DNA is TGTGCCAGCAGCTTAGCGACCGGGACAGGGGTCACCGGGGAGCTGTTTTTT. Its protein is CASSLATGTGVTGELFF. The J gene is TRBJ2-2, the V gene TRBV7-9; 10 bases map to TRBD1. Losses at the gene ends were 0 bases for V and 4 bases for J; bases not matched to a gene: 5. CDR3 length: 17 amino acids. Germline CDR1 reads SEHNR; CDR2 reads FQNEAQ (reference sequence). The full variable domain, rest sourced from reference TRBV7-9 and TRBJ2-2, is DTGVSQNPRHKITKRGQNVTFRCDPISEHNRLYWYRQTLGQGPEFLTYFQNEAQLEKSRLLSDRFSAERPKGSFSTLEIQRTEQGDSAMYLCASSLATGTGVTGELFFGEGSRLTVL.